Sequencing of this T cell receptor beta chain was carried out in a study of T-cell reconstitution after alpha-beta-depleted transplantation in children (dated by TCRdb to the mid-2010s). About the study as a whole: Using TCR repertoire profiling, the study followed T-cell immune reconstitution in a quantitative way in children after TCRalphabeta/CD19-depleted allogeneic hematopoietic cell transplantation.

The receptor library was made with PCR. TCRdb names Illumina HiSeq 2500 as the instrument used. TCR library preparation used molecular barcoding, with unique molecular identifiers applied to normalize quantification of the TCRbeta repertoire. In TCRdb, the public reads were trimmed at Q25 with fastp and aligned with MiXCR, with productive beta chains retained. Under each unique CDR3 protein, matching rows form one entry showing the most common genes and DNA. The sample table records 60,000 to 80,000 distinct CDR3 sequences; just under 7.5% of these occur just once. In total, the top ten clones hold around 2.4% of the sample. Based on the germline V gene, the CDR1 and CDR2 sequences are KGHSH and LQKENI. V drops 2 bases and J drops 6 bases, leaving 14 bases in between. The CDR3 goes from the cysteine to the phenylalanine over 15 residues. Solely the CDR3 DNA is kept, with 45 bases framed from the first base.

At least ten counts were recorded for this clonotype. No cognate antigen has been identified for it. No base quality information exists; no much larger clone differs at one position. Sequences were derived from PBMCs from the stem cell graft donor, sampled from the stem cell graft. The chain is encoded by TRBV18 joined to TRBJ2-1, with no reliable assignment of the D segment. This TCR derives from a human donor who donated a stem cell graft to a child with acute lymphoblastic leukemia. The CDR3 here reads CASSPTEHPANEQFF. In nucleotides, the sequence is TGTGCCAGCTCACCAACTGAACATCCAGCCAATGAGCAGTTCTTC.